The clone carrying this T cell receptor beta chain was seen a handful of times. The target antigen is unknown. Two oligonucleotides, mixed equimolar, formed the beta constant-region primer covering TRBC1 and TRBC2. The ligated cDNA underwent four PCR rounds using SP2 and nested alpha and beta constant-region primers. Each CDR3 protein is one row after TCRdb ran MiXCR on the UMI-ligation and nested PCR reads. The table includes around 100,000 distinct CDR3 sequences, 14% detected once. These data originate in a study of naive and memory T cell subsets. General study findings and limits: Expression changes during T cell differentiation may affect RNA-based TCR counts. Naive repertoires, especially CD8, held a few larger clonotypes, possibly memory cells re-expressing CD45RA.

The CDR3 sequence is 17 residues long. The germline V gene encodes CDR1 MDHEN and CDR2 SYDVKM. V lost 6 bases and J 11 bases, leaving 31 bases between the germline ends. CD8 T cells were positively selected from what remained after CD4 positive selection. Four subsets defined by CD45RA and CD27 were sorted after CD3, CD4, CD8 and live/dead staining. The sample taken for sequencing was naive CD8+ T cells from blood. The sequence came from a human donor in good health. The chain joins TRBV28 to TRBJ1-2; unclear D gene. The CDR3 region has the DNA TGTGCCAGCAGCTCGGCCAGTTCCACGGAGGGCCCCCACGTGTACACCTTC. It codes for CASSSASSTEGPHVYTF.